The T cell receptor beta chain under discussion was sequenced for a study of cytomegalovirus exposure and HLA in healthy donors. The junction had 10 bases not matched to a gene; V was cut back by 5 bases and J by 6 bases. Germline V lookup: CDR1 SEHNR, CDR2 FQNEAQ (reference sequence). The CDR3 runs to 15 residues. PCR primers comprised 60 Vbeta and 13 Jbeta primers. Using immunoSEQ multiplex PCR, the repertoire was profiled, and TCRdb retains in-frame clones only, with some absent. Of 90,000 to 120,000 clones listed, 81% are singletons. This sequence joins TRBV7-9 and TRBJ2-7, with TRBD1 matching 10 bases. The TCR was taken from a man aged 25-45 years in good health and CMV-seronegative. Source material: PBMCs. The CDR3: CASSTDRGRIGEQYF. The DNA of the CDR3 is TGTGCCAGCAGCACCGACAGGGGGCGGATAGGCGAGCAGTACTTC.